This T cell receptor (beta chain) was found in a study of T cell changes during pregnancy in multiple sclerosis. This clone has just a few counts. The CDR3 contains 15 residues. The J segment lost 8 bases and the V segment lost 7 bases, leaving 13 bases of the junction unmatched. The V gene's germline CDR1 is MNHNY and CDR2 SVGAGI (reference sequence). The protocol was immunoSEQ multiplex PCR, while the TCRdb copy is restricted to in-frame clones and leaves out a portion. The table lists about 59,000 clones, 90% to 95% of them singletons. Sequencing was performed on peripheral blood, taken before pregnancy. The genes are TRBV6-6 and TRBJ2-1; 8 bases map to TRBD1. The sequence came from a female donor with multiple sclerosis, enrolled in a pregnancy study. Here the CDR3 DNA reads TGTGCCAGCAACTTAGGACAGGGAGTGGGCTATGAGCAGTTCTTC. Its translation is CASNLGQGVGYEQFF.